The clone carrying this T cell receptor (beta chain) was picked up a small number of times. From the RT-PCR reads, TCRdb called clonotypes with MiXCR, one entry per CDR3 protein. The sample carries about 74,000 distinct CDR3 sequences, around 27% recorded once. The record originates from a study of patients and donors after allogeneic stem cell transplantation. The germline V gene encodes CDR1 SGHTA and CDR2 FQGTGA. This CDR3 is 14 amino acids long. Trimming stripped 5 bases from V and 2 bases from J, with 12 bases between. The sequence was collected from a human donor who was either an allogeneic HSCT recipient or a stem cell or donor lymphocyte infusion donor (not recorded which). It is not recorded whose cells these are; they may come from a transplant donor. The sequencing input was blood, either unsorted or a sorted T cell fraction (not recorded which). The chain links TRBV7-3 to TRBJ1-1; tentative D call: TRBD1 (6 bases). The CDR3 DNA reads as TGTGCCAGCAGCAAGGACAGCCTAAACACTGAAGCTTTCTTT. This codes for CASSKDSLNTEAFF.